Following are 2 T cell receptor beta chains from one sample sequenced in a study of vaccination effects on CD4 cells after COVID-19. Profiled with immunoSEQ multiplex PCR; TCRdb holds only in-frame clones, not every one. This table has approximately 60,000 clones, under 85% appearing once. Cultured cells yielded isolated CD4+ T cells after 10 to 11 days. Their antigen targets remain unknown. The sequences come from CD4+ T cells from PBMCs cultured without peptide, collected before COVID-19 vaccination. The source is a human donor who had a prior SARS-CoV-2 infection.

The chain employs TRBV19 and TRBJ1-5, with D unclear. CDR1 LNHDA and CDR2 SQIVND come from the germline V gene (reference sequence). V shed 3 bases and J shed 0 bases, with 12 bases lying between them. The CDR3 is made up of 16 amino acids. CDR3 amino acids: CASSILAPYSNQPQHF. CDR3 nucleotides: TGTGCCAGTAGTATCTTGGCACCATATAGCAATCAGCCCCAGCATTTT.

The chain recombines TRBV19 with TRBJ2-1, with 7 bases that match TRBD1. This CDR3 has 16 amino acids. V lost 5 bases and J lost 1; bases outside the gene matches: 8. Germline V gene lookup returns CDR1 LNHDA and CDR2 SQIVND (reference sequence). CDR3 protein: CASSLPPGQSYNEQFF. DNA of the CDR3: TGTGCCAGTAGTCTCCCACCGGGACAGTCCTACAATGAGCAGTTCTTC.